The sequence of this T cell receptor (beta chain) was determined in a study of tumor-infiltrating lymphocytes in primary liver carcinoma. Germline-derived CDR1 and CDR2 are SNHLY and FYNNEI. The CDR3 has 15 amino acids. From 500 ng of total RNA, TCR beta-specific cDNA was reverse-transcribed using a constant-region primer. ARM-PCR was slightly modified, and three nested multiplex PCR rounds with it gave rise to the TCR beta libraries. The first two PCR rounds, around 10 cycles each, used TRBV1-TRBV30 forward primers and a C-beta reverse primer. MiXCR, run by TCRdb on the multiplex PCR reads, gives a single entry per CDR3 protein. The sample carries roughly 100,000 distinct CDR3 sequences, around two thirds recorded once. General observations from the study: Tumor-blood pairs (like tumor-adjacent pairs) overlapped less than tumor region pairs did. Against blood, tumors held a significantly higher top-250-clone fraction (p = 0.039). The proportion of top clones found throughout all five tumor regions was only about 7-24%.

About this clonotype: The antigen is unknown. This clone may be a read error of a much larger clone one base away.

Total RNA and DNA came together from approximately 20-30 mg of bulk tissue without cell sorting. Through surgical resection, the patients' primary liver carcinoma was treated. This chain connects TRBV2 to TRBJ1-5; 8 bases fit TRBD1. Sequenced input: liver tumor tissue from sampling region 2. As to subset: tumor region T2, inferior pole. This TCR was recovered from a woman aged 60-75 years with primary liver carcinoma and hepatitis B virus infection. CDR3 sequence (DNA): TGTACCAGCAGCTGGACAGGGACTAATGGTCAGCCCCAGCATTTT. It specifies CTSSWTGTNGQPQHF.